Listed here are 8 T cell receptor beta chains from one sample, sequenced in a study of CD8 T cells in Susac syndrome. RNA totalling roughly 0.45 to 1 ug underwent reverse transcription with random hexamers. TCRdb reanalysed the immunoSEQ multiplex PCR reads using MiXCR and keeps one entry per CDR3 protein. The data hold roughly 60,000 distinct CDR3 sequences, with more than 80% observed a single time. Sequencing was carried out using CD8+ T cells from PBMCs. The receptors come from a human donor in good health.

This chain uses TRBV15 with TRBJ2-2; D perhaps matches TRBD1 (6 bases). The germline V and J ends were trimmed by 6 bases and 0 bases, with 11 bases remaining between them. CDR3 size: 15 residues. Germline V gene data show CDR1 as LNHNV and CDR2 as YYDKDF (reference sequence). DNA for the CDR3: TGTGCCACCAGAAAGGACAGTACGAACACCGGGGAGCTGTTTTTT. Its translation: CATRKDSTNTGELFF.

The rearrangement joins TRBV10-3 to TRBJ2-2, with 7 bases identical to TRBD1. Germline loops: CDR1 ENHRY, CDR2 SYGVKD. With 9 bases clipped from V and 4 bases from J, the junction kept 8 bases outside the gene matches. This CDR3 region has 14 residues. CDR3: CAMTGTESTGELFF. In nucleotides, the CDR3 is TGTGCCATGACCGGGACAGAGAGCACCGGGGAGCTGTTTTTT.

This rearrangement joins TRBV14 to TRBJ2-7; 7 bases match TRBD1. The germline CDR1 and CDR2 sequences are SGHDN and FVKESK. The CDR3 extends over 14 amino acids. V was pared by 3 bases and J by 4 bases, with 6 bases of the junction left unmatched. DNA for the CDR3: TGTGCCAGCAGCCAGGGGACAGAACCTTACGAGCAGTACTTC. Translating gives CASSQGTEPYEQYF.

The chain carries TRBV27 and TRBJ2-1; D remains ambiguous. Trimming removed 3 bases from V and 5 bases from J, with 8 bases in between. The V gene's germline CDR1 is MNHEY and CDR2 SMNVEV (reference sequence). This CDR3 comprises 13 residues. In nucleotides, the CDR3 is TGTGCCAGCAGTTTCAGACCCGACAATGAGCAGTTCTTC. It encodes CASSFRPDNEQFF.

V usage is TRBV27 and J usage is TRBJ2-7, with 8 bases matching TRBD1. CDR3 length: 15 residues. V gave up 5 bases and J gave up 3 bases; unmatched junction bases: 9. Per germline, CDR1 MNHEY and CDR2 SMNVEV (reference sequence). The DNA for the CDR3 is TGTGCCAGCAGTGGGAGGAGGACAGGGCGCTACGAGCAGTACTTC. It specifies CASSGRRTGRYEQYF.

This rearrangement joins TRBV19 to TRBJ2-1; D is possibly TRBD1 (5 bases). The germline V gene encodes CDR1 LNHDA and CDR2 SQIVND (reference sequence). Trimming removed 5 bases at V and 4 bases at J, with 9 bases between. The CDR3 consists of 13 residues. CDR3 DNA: TGTGCCAGTAGTGCGACAGATTACAATGAGCAGTTCTTC. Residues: CASSATDYNEQFF.

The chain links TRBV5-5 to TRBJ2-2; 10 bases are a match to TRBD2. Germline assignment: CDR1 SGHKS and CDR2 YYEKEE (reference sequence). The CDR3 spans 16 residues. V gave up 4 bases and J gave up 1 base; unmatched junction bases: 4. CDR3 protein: CASSQRLAGNTGELFF. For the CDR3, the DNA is TGTGCCAGCAGCCAACGACTAGCGGGGAACACCGGGGAGCTGTTTTTT.

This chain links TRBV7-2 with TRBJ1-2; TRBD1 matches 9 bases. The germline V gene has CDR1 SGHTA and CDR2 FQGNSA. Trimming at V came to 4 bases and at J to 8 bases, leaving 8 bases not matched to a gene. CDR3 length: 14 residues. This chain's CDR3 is CASSSTGQGQGYTF. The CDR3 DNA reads TGTGCCAGCAGCTCTACAGGACAGGGGCAGGGCTACACCTTC.